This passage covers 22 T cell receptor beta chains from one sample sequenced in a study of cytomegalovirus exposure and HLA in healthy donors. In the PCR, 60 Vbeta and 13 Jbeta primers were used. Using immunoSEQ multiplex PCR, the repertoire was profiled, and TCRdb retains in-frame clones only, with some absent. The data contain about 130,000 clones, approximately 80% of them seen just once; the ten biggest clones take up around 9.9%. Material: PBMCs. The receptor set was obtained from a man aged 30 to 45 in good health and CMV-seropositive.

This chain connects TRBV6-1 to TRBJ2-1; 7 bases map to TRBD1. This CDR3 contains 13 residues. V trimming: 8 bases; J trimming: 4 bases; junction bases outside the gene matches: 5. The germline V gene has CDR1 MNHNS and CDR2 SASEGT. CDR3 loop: CASVRGQYNEQFF. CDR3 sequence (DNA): TGTGCCAGCGTTCGGGGACAGTACAATGAGCAGTTCTTC.

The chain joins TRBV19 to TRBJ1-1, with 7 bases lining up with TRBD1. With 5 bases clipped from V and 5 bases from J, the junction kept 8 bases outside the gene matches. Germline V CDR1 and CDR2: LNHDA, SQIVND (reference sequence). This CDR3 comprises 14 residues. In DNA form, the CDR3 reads TGTGCCAGTAGTTTGAGGGGGCGACGGACTGAAGCTTTCTTT. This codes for CASSLRGRRTEAFF.

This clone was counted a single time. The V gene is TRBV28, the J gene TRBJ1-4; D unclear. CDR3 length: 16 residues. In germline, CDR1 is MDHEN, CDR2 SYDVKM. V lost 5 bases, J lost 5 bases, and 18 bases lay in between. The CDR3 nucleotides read TGTGCCAGCAGTGATCCCCGGACGGGAACGAATGAAAAACTGTTTTTT. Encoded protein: CASSDPRTGTNEKLFF.

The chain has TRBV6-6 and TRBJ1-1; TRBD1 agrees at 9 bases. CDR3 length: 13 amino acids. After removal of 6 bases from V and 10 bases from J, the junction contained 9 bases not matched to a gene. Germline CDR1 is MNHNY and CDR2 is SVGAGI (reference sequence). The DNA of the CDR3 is TGTGCCAGCAGCCAGGGACAGGGACGTCGAGCTTTCTTT. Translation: CASSQGQGRRAFF.

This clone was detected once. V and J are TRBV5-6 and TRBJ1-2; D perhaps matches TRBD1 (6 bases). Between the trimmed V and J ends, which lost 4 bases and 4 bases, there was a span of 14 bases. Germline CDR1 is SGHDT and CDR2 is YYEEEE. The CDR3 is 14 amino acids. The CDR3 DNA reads TGTGCCAGCAGCCCCCCCTCGGACAGCTATGGCTACACCTTC. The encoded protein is CASSPPSDSYGYTF.

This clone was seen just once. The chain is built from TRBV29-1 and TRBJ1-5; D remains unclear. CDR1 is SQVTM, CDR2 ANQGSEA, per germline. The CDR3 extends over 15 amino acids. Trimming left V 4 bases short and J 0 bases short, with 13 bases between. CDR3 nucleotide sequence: TGCAGCGTTGTTCTCCGAGGAACTAGCAATCAGCCCCAGCATTTT. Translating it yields CSVVLRGTSNQPQHF.

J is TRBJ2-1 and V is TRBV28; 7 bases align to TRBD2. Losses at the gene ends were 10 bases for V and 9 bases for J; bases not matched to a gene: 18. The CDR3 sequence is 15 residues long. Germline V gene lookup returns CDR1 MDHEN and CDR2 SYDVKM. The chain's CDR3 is CATKEIAGHRGEQFF. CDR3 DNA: TGTGCCACCAAAGAAATAGCGGGCCACCGGGGTGAGCAGTTCTTC.

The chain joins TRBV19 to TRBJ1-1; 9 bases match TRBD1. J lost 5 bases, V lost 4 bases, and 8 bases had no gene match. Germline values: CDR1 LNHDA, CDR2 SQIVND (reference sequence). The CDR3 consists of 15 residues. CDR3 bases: TGTGCCAGTAGTAAACCTCGGACAGGGGAGACTGAAGCTTTCTTT. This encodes CASSKPRTGETEAFF.

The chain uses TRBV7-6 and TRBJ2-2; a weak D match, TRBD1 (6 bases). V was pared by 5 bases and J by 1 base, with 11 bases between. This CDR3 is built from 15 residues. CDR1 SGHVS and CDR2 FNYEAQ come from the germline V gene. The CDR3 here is CASSPLTGNTGELFF. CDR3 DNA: TGTGCCAGCAGCCCCCTGACAGGGAACACCGGGGAGCTGTTTTTT.

CDR3 amino acids: CASSSLSDQPQHF. The CDR3 coding sequence is TGTGCCAGCAGCTCCCTTTCCGATCAGCCCCAGCATTTT. This chain connects TRBV7-6 to TRBJ1-5; D unclear. The CDR3 has 13 residues. The V gene's germline CDR1 is SGHVS and CDR2 FNYEAQ. The V end lost 4 bases, the J end lost 5 bases, and 9 bases lay between the germline ends.

The CDR3 nucleotides are TGTGCCAGCAGCTTACCCAGCGGACCAGTTCTGAACACTGAAGCTTTCTTT. Amino acid sequence: CASSLPSGPVLNTEAFF. V is TRBV7-9 and J is TRBJ1-1; D is ambiguous. The CDR3 length is 17 residues. The V gene lost 2 bases and the J gene lost 0 bases, with 16 bases spanning the gap. Germline lookup yields CDR1 SEHNR and CDR2 FQNEAQ (reference sequence).

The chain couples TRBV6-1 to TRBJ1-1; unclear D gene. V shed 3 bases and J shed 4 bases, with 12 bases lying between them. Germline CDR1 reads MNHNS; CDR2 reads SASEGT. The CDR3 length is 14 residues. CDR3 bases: TGTGCCAGCAGTGACCTTCAGTGGAGCACTGAAGCTTTCTTT. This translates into CASSDLQWSTEAFF.

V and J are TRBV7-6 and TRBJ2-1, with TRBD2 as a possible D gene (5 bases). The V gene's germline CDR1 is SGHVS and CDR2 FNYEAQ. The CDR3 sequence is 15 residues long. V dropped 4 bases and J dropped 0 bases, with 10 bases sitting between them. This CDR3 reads CASSSERTSYNEQFF. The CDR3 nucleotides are TGTGCCAGCAGCTCCGAGCGGACCTCCTACAATGAGCAGTTCTTC.

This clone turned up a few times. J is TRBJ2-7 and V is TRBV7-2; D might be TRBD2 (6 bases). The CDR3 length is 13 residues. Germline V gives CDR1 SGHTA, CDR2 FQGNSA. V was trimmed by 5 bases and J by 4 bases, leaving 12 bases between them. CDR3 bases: TGTGCCAGCAGCCGTGGGAGGTTGTACGAGCAGTACTTC. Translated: CASSRGRLYEQYF. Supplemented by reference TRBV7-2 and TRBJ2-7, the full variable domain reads GAGVSQSPSNKVTEKGKDVELRCDPISGHTALYWYRQSLGQGLEFLIYFQGNSAPDKSGLPSDRFSAERTGGSVSTLTIQRTQQEDSAVYLCASSRGRLYEQYFGPGTRLTVT.

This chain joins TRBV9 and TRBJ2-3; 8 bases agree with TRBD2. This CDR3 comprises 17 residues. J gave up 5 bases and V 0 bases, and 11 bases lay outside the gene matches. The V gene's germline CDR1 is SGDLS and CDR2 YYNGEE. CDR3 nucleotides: TGTGCCAGCAGCGTAGGTGCGGGGGGCCAGATCGGAGATACGCAGTATTTT. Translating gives CASSVGAGGQIGDTQYF.

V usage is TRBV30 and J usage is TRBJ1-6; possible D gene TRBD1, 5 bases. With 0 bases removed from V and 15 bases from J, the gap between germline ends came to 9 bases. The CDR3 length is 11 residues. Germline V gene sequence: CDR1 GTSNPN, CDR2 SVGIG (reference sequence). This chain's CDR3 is CAWSVQEILHF. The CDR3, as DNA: TGTGCCTGGAGTGTACAGGAAATCCTCCACTTT.

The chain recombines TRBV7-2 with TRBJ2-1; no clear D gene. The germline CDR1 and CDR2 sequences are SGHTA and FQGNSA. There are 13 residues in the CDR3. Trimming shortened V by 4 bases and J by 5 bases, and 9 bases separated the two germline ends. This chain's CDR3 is CASSSGWHNEQFF. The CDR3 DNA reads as TGTGCCAGCAGCTCCGGGTGGCACAATGAGCAGTTCTTC.

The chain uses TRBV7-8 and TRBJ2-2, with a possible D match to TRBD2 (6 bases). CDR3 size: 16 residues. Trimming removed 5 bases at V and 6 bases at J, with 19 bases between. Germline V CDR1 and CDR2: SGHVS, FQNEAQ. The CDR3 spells CASSQEEGRWPGELFF. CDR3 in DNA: TGTGCCAGCAGCCAGGAGGAGGGGCGTTGGCCCGGGGAGCTGTTTTTT.

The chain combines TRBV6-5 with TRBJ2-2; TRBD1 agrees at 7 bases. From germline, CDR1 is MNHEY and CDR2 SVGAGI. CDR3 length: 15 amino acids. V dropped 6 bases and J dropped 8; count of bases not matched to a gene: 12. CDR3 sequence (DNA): TGTGCCAGCAGCTCCGGGACAGCTTCTCGTGGGGAGCTGTTTTTT. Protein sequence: CASSSGTASRGELFF.

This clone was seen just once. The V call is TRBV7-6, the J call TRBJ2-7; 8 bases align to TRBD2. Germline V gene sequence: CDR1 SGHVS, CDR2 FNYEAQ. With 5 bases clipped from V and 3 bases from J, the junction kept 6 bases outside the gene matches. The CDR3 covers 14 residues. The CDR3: CASSRLAGGYEQYF. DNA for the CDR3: TGTGCCAGCAGCCGCCTAGCGGGTGGCTACGAGCAGTACTTC.

CDR3 bases: TGTGCCAGCAGTTACCGGGAGGTGGAGACCCAGTACTTC. This encodes CASSYREVETQYF. The rearrangement joins TRBV6-6 to TRBJ2-5, with 7 positions matching TRBD2. V lost 2 bases and J lost 5; bases outside the gene matches: 2. Germline V gene data show CDR1 as MNHNY and CDR2 as SVGAGI (reference sequence). The CDR3 sequence is 13 residues long.

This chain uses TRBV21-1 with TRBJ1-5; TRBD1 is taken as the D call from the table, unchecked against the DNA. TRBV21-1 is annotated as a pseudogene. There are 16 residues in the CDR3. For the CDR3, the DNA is TGTGCCAGCAGCAATACCGGGACAGGGAGTTGGCAGCCCCAGCATTTT. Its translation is CASSNTGTGSWQPQHF.